The 7 T cell receptor beta chains below all came from one sample that was sequenced in a study of T cell responses to AZD1222 COVID-19 vaccine. The assay was immunoSEQ multiplex PCR, and TCRdb's table has in-frame clones only and misses some. The table includes 110,000 to 150,000 clones, over 80% detected once. This material consisted of peripheral blood, taken 28 days after the second AZD1222 dose. The receptors originated from an adult who received the AZD1222 COVID-19 vaccine.

This chain uses TRBV27 with TRBJ2-7; D is uncertain. Germline V gene data show CDR1 as MNHEY and CDR2 as SMNVEV (reference sequence). The CDR3 has 16 amino acids. With 1 base removed from V and 2 bases from J, the gap between germline ends came to 15 bases. The CDR3 sequence: CASSLLTSSGAYEQYF. CDR3 DNA: TGTGCCAGCAGTTTATTAACGTCGTCTGGGGCCTACGAGCAGTACTTC.

J is TRBJ1-2 and V is TRBV11-2, with TRBD1 matching over 9 bases. Germline V gives CDR1 SGHAT, CDR2 FQNNGV. The CDR3 spans 15 residues. Trimming removed 5 bases from V and 8 bases from J; junction bases left unmatched: 12. The DNA of the CDR3 is TGTGCCAGCAGCCCCTCCCCCGGGACAGGGCAAGGCTACACCTTC. Translated: CASSPSPGTGQGYTF. Drawing the rest from reference TRBV11-2 and TRBJ1-2, the complete variable domain is EAGVAQSPRYKIIEKRQSVAFWCNPISGHATLYWYQQILGQGPKLLIQFQNNGVVDDSQLPKDRFSAERLKGVDSTLKIQPAKLEDSAVYLCASSPSPGTGQGYTFGSGTRLTVV.

This clone was recorded only once. The rearrangement links TRBV28 to TRBJ1-4, with 8 bases lining up with TRBD1. Germline CDR1 is MDHEN and CDR2 is SYDVKM. The CDR3 extends over 16 amino acids. Trimming at V came to 3 bases and at J to 1 base, leaving 4 bases not matched to a gene. The CDR3 loop is CASSFTGQGTNEKLFF. CDR3 coding DNA: TGTGCCAGCAGTTTTACAGGACAGGGAACTAATGAAAAACTGTTTTTT. The whole variable domain, filled in from reference TRBV28 and TRBJ1-4, reads DVKVTQSSRYLVKRTGEKVFLECVQDMDHENMFWYRQDPGLGLRLIYFSYDVKMKEKGDIPEGYSVSREKKERFSLILESASTNQTSMYLCASSFTGQGTNEKLFFGSGTQLSVL.

The rearrangement joins TRBV21-1 to TRBJ1-2; the tabulated D call, TRBD1, remains unverified against the DNA. TRBV21-1 is deemed a pseudogene. CDR3 length equals 15 residues. CDR3 coding DNA: TGTGCCAGCAGCAGAGACAGGACTCAAAACTATGGCTACACCTTC. Translating gives CASSRDRTQNYGYTF.

The J gene is TRBJ1-2, the V gene TRBV28, with D unclear. The V and J ends lost 6 bases and 8 bases respectively, with 25 bases between them. Per germline, CDR1 MDHEN and CDR2 SYDVKM. The CDR3 has 16 amino acids. CDR3: CASSRPLGRQARGYTF. For the CDR3, the DNA is TGTGCCAGCAGCCGCCCCTTAGGCAGACAAGCACGGGGCTACACCTTC.

CDR3 sequence: CASSPRGASGQAPFF. The CDR3, as DNA: TGTGCCAGCAGCCCCAGGGGGGCTAGCGGCCAGGCCCCGTTCTTC. The chain joins TRBV9 to TRBJ2-1, with D tentatively TRBD1 or TRBD2 (7 bases each). CDR1 is SGDLS and CDR2 is YYNGEE in the germline V gene. Between the trimmed V and J ends, which lost 4 bases and 15 bases, there was a span of 26 bases. The CDR3 contains 15 residues.

This clone has just one count. V is TRBV12-2 and J is TRBJ1-5; TRBD1, the table's D call, was not compared with the DNA. TRBV12-2 is designated a pseudogene. This CDR3 comprises 16 residues. The CDR3 spells CASRLEATGGGQPQHF. DNA for the CDR3: TGTGCAAGTCGCTTAGAGGCTACAGGGGGCGGACAGCCCCAGCATTTT.